This T cell receptor (beta chain) was retrieved from a study of Ad26.COV2.S vaccination and SARS-CoV-2 variants. Study-level information: Intramuscular Ad26.COV2.S doses were given once or twice, 56 days apart.

The length of the CDR3 is 16 residues. CDR1 SGHAT and CDR2 FQNNGV come from the germline V gene. Unmatched junction bases numbered 11, after V lost 6 bases and J lost 4 bases. Clones were read by immunoSEQ multiplex PCR, and TCRdb kept only the in-frame ones, dropping some. The sample includes fewer than 600,000 clones, about 89% of them seen just once. Treatment reported: around 19 received Ad26.COV2.S at low or high dose, single or two shots; roughly 5 received placebo; per-sample allocation not given. Following the first vaccine or placebo injection, samples were taken on day 63. The rearrangement links TRBV11-2 to TRBJ1-2; 10 bases agree with TRBD1. Sample: peripheral blood, taken in a trial of Ad26.COV2.S vaccine versus placebo. This sequence was found in a person between 18 and 65 years old who received the Ad26.COV2.S COVID-19 vaccine or a placebo. The CDR3 spells CASRSTGTGVGYGYTF. The CDR3 bases are TGTGCCAGCAGGTCGACCGGGACAGGGGTCGGCTATGGCTACACCTTC.